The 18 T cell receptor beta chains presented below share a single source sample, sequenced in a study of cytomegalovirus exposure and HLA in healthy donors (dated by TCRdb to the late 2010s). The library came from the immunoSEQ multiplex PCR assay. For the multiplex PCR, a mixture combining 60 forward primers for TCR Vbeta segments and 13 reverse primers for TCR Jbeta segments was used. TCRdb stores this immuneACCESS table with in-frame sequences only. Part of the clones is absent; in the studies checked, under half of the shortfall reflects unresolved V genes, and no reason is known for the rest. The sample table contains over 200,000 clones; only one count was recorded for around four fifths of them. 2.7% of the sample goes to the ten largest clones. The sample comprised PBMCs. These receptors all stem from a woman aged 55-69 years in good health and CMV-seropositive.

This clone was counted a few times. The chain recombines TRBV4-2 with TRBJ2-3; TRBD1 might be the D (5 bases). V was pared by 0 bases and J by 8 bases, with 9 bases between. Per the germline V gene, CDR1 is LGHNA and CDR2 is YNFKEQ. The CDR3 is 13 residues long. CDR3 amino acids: CASSQDEQGTQYF. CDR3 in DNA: TGTGCCAGCAGCCAAGATGAGCAGGGTACGCAGTATTTT.

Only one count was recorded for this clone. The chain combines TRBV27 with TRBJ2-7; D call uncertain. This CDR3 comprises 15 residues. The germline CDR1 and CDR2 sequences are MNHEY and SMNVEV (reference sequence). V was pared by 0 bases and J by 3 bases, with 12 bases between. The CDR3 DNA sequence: TGTGCCAGCAGTTTATCCCCCACAAGTTTCTACGAGCAGTACTTC. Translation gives CASSLSPTSFYEQYF.

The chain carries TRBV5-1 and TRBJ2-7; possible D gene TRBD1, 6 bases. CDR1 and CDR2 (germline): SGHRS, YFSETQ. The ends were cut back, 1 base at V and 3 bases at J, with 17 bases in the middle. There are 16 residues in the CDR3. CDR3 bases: TGCGCCAGCAGCTTGAATGGAGCGAGGGGGAGCTACGAGCAGTACTTC. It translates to CASSLNGARGSYEQYF.

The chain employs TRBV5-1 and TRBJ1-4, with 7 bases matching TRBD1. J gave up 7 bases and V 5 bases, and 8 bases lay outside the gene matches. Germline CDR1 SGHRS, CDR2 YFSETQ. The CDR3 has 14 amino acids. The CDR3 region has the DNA TGCGCCAGCAGGACCGGGACAGCTAGTGAAAAACTGTTTTTT. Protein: CASRTGTASEKLFF.

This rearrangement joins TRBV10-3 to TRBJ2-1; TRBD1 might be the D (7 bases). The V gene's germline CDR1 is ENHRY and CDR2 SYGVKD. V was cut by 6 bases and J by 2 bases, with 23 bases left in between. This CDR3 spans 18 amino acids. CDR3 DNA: TGTGCCATCAGCCATCAAGGAGGGGGACAGCGAGCCTACAATGAGCAGTTCTTC. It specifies CAISHQGGGQRAYNEQFF.

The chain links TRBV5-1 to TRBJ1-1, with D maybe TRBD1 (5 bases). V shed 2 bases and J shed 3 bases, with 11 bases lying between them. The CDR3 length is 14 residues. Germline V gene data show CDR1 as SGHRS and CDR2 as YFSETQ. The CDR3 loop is CASSFVAGDTEAFF. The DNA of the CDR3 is TGCGCCAGCAGCTTCGTCGCGGGGGACACTGAAGCTTTCTTT.

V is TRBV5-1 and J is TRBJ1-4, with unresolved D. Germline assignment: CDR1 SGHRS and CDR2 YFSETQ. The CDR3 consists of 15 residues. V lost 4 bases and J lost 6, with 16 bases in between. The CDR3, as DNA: TGCGCCAGCAGCCCCGGGTCGCCTCTGGATGAAAAACTGTTTTTT. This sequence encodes CASSPGSPLDEKLFF.

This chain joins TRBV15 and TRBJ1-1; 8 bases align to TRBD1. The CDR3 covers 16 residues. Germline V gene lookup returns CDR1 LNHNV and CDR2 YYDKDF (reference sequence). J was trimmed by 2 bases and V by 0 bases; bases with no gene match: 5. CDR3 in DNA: TGTGCCACCAGCAGAGAGGGCGGACAGGGCAACACTGAAGCTTTCTTT. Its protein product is CATSREGGQGNTEAFF.

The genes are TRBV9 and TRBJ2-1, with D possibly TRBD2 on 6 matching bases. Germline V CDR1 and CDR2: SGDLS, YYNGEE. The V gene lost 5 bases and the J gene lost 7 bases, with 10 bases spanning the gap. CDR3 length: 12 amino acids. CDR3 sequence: CASRGSGNEQFF. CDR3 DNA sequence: TGTGCCAGCAGAGGTAGCGGAAATGAGCAGTTCTTC.

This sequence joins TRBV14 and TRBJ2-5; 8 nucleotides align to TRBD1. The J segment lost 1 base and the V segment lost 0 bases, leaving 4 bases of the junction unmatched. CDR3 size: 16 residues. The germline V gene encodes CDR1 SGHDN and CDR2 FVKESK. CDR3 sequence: CASSQDPGTGQETQYF. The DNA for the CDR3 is TGTGCCAGCAGCCAAGATCCCGGGACAGGCCAAGAGACCCAGTACTTC.

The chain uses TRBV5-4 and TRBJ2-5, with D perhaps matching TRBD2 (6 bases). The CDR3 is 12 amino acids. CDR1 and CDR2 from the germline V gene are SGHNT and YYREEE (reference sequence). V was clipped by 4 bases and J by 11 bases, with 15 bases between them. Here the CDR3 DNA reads TGTGCCAGCAGCACTGAGGCTCGGGAGCAGTACTTC. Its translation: CASSTEAREQYF.

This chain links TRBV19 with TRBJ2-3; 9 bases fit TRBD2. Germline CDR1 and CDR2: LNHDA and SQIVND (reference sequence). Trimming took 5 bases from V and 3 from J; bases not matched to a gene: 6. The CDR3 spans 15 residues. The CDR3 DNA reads TGTGCCAGTAGTTACTTAGCGGGAGTGACAGATACGCAGTATTTT. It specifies CASSYLAGVTDTQYF. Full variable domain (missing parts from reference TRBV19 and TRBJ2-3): DGGITQSPKYLFRKEGQNVTLSCEQNLNHDAMYWYRQDPGQGLRLIYYSQIVNDFQKGDIAEGYSVSREKKESFPLTVTSAQKNPTAFYLCASSYLAGVTDTQYFGPGTRLTVL.

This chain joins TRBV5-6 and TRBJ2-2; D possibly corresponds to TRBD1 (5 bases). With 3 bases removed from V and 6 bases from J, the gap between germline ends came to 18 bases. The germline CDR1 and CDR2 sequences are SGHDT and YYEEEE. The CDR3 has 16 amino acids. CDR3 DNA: TGTGCCAGCAGCTGGCTAGGACAAAGCGCGGCCGGGGAGCTGTTTTTT. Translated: CASSWLGQSAAGELFF. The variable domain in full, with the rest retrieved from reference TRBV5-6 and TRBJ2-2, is DAGVTQSPTHLIKTRGQQVTLRCSPKSGHDTVSWYQQALGQGPQFIFQYYEEEERQRGNFPDRFSGHQFPNYSSELNVNALLLGDSALYLCASSWLGQSAAGELFFGEGSRLTVL.

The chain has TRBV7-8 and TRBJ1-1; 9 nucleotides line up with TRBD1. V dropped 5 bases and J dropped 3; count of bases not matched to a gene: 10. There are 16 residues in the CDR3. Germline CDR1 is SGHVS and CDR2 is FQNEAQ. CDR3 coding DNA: TGTGCCAGCAGCCCGAGAATTGGACAGGGGTACACTGAAGCTTTCTTT. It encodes CASSPRIGQGYTEAFF.

The CDR3 DNA reads TGTGCTGAGAGAGACACTGAAGCTTTCTTT. As protein: CAERDTEAFF. The V call is TRBV12-5, the J call TRBJ1-1; D remains ambiguous. CDR3 length: 10 residues. Trimming took off 11 bases at V and 3 bases at J, with 7 bases between the two ends. CDR1 is LGHNT, CDR2 FRNRAP, per germline.

CDR3 in DNA: TGTGCCAGCAGTTCCCTTCAGGGGAACTATGAAAAACTGTTTTTT. This gives the protein CASSSLQGNYEKLFF. The chain employs TRBV28 and TRBJ1-4; a possible D gene is TRBD1 (6 bases). Germline values: CDR1 MDHEN, CDR2 SYDVKM. The CDR3 runs to 15 residues. V lost 4 bases and J 6 bases, leaving 15 bases between the germline ends.

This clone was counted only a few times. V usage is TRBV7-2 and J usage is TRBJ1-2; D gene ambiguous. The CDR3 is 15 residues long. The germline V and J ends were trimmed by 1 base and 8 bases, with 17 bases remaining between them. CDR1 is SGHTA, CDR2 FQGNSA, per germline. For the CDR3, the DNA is TGTGCCAGCAGCTTAGAAGGGCAAGGCGGACTGGGCTACACCTTC. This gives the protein CASSLEGQGGLGYTF. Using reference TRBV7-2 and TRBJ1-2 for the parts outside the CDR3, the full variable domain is GAGVSQSPSNKVTEKGKDVELRCDPISGHTALYWYRQSLGQGLEFLIYFQGNSAPDKSGLPSDRFSAERTGGSVSTLTIQRTQQEDSAVYLCASSLEGQGGLGYTFGSGTRLTVV.

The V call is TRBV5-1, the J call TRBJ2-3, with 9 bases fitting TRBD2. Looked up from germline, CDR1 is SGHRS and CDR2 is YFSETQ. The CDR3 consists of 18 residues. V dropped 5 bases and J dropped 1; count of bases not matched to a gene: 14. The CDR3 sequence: CASRRAGGGASGTDTQYF. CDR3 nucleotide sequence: TGCGCCAGCAGGCGCGCTGGCGGGGGGGCCTCGGGCACAGATACGCAGTATTTT.